Each of the 25 T cell receptor beta chains below was sequenced from the same sample in a study of cytomegalovirus exposure and HLA in healthy donors. It was with 60 Vbeta and 13 Jbeta primers that the PCR ran. Profiling relied on immunoSEQ multiplex PCR, and the TCRdb table lists in-frame clones only, not all of them. The sample has about 67,000 clones, roughly two thirds seen once. Input material: PBMCs. These receptors were collected from a woman younger than 45 in good health and CMV-seronegative.

The J gene is TRBJ1-6, the V gene TRBV9, with TRBD1 matching over 9 bases. Germline V gene data show CDR1 as SGDLS and CDR2 as YYNGEE. The CDR3 spans 16 residues. The junction had 8 bases not matched to a gene; V was cut back by 3 bases and J by 7 bases. The CDR3 nucleotides read TGTGCCAGCAGCGAAACTGGGACAGGGTCCAATTCACCCCTCCACTTT. This translates into CASSETGTGSNSPLHF.

This clone was seen only once. This chain uses TRBV7-3 with TRBJ2-3, with a weak D call TRBD1 (6 bases). Germline V lookup: CDR1 SGHTA, CDR2 FQGTGA. The ends were cut back, 1 base at V and 4 bases at J, with 12 bases in the middle. This CDR3 contains 15 residues. The CDR3, as DNA: TGTGCCAGCAGCTTAAACAGGGATTTGGCAGATACGCAGTATTTT. Protein product: CASSLNRDLADTQYF.

The V and J genes are TRBV5-4 and TRBJ2-3; 8 bases are shared with TRBD2. The ends lost 0 bases at V and 6 bases at J; junction bases unmatched: 9. This CDR3 has 16 residues. Germline lookup yields CDR1 SGHNT and CDR2 YYREEE (reference sequence). CDR3 amino acids: CASSLGLALGRDTQYF. The DNA of the CDR3 is TGTGCCAGCAGCTTGGGACTAGCGCTCGGTAGGGATACGCAGTATTTT.

As regards this clone: Other DNA sequences of this sample code for an identical CDR3. The V and J genes are TRBV29-1 and TRBJ2-5; the match to TRBD2 covers 11 bases. V lost 6 bases to trimming and J lost 3 bases; unmatched junction nucleotides: 3. Germline V gene lookup returns CDR1 SQVTM and CDR2 ANQGSEA. The CDR3 sequence is 13 residues long. The CDR3 sequence is CSVQTSGEETQYF. As DNA, the CDR3 is TGCAGCGTGCAGACTAGCGGGGAAGAGACCCAGTACTTC.

This clone was seen only a few times. The V and J genes are TRBV2 and TRBJ2-6; 15 nucleotides match TRBD2. The germline V gene has CDR1 SNHLY and CDR2 FYNNEI. The trim removed 1 base at V and 7 bases at J, leaving 11 bases unmatched. This CDR3 has 20 residues. The CDR3 bases are TGTGCCAGCAGTGAAGGGACTAGCGGGGGGGGCGCTGTGCGAGCCAACGTCCTGACTTTC. Protein sequence: CASSEGTSGGGAVRANVLTF. The whole variable domain, filled in from reference TRBV2 and TRBJ2-6, reads EPEVTQTPSHQVTQMGQEVILRCVPISNHLYFYWYRQILGQKVEFLVSFYNNEISEKSEIFDDQFSVERPDGSNFTLKIRSTKLEDSAMYFCASSEGTSGGGAVRANVLTFGAGSRLTVL.

This clone was picked up many times. The CDR3 bases are TGCGCCAGCAGCCAAGTAGACATGCTTTCCTACAATGAGCAGTTCTTC. This sequence encodes CASSQVDMLSYNEQFF. V gene TRBV4-1 combines with J gene TRBJ2-1; D is unclear. Germline V gives CDR1 MGHRA, CDR2 YSYEKL. V lost 1 base, J lost 1 base, and 11 bases lay in between. This CDR3 contains 16 residues.

The gene calls are TRBV4-3 and TRBJ2-2; TRBD1 aligns across 8 bases. This CDR3 has 15 amino acids. V lost 4 bases and J lost 7; bases outside the gene matches: 8. The germline CDR1 and CDR2 sequences are LGHNA and YSLEER. In DNA, the CDR3 is TGCGCCAGCAGCCTACAGGACAGGGCGGTCGGGGAGCTGTTTTTT. Translation: CASSLQDRAVGELFF.

V and J are TRBV27 and TRBJ1-5; possibly TRBD1 for D (6 bases). Germline CDR1 and CDR2: MNHEY and SMNVEV (reference sequence). V dropped 5 bases and J dropped 6 bases, with 14 bases sitting between them. The CDR3 spans 14 residues. In DNA form, the CDR3 reads TGTGCCAGCAGTGTAACCAGGGGATCTCAGCCCCAGCATTTT. This translates into CASSVTRGSQPQHF.

The chain is built from TRBV4-1 and TRBJ2-1; TRBD2 aligns across 12 bases. The CDR3 consists of 19 residues. CDR1 is MGHRA and CDR2 is YSYEKL in the germline V gene. The V and J ends lost 6 bases and 0 bases, in that order; junction bases with no gene match: 12. Here the CDR3 reads CASRDTSGGTHHSYNEQFF. CDR3 in DNA: TGCGCCAGCAGAGATACTAGCGGGGGGACCCATCACTCCTACAATGAGCAGTTCTTC.

The chain recombines TRBV5-4 with TRBJ1-6; no clear D gene. Per germline, CDR1 SGHNT and CDR2 YYREEE (reference sequence). Trimming removed 0 bases at V and 4 bases at J, with 20 bases between. CDR3 length: 19 amino acids. CDR3 nucleotide sequence: TGTGCCAGCAGCTTGGAGAGTGGTCCCCCATGGACTTATAATTCACCCCTCCACTTT. It encodes CASSLESGPPWTYNSPLHF.

The chain joins TRBV7-8 to TRBJ1-5, with no clear D. The CDR3 has 17 residues. Trimming took off 3 bases at V and 0 bases at J, with 15 bases between the two ends. Germline-derived CDR1 and CDR2 are SGHVS and FQNEAQ. This CDR3 reads CASSFTLRAYSNQPQHF. For the CDR3, the DNA is TGTGCCAGCAGCTTTACCCTGCGGGCTTATAGCAATCAGCCCCAGCATTTT. Variable domain in full (rest from reference TRBV7-8 and TRBJ1-5): GAGVSQSPRYKVAKRGQDVALRCDPISGHVSLFWYQQALGQGPEFLTYFQNEAQLDKSGLPSDRFFAERPEGSVSTLKIQRTQQEDSAVYLCASSFTLRAYSNQPQHFGDGTRLSIL.

The rearrangement links TRBV2 to TRBJ2-5, with TRBD2 matching 7 bases. This CDR3 region has 16 residues. J was trimmed by 5 bases and V by 6 bases; bases with no gene match: 15. Germline V gene data show CDR1 as SNHLY and CDR2 as FYNNEI. CDR3 DNA: TGTGCCAGCAGCCCCACTAGCGCTCTTGCGGGGGAGACCCAGTACTTC. As protein: CASSPTSALAGETQYF.

The V and J genes are TRBV5-1 and TRBJ2-3, with 8 bases fitting TRBD2. This CDR3 has 16 amino acids. Germline assignment: CDR1 SGHRS and CDR2 YFSETQ. With 1 base clipped from V and 1 base from J, the junction kept 5 bases outside the gene matches. CDR3 region: CASSLRAGGGTDTQYF. In nucleotides, the CDR3 is TGCGCCAGCAGCTTGAGGGCGGGGGGCGGCACAGATACGCAGTATTTT.

V usage is TRBV13 and J usage is TRBJ2-3, with D perhaps TRBD2 (6 bases). The ends were cut back, 4 bases at V and 2 bases at J, with 16 bases in the middle. Germline values: CDR1 PRHDT, CDR2 FYEKMQ (reference sequence). This CDR3 has 16 residues. The CDR3 DNA sequence: TGTGCCAGCAGCTATCCCCCGGGACTGGACACAGATACGCAGTATTTT. It specifies CASSYPPGLDTDTQYF.

The chain joins TRBV7-2 to TRBJ2-1; no clear D gene. The V gene lost 8 bases and the J gene lost 6 bases, with 8 bases spanning the gap. The CDR3 is made up of 11 amino acids. Germline-derived CDR1 and CDR2 are SGHTA and FQGNSA. For the CDR3, the DNA is TGTGCCAGCTCTAGAGGCAATGAGCAGTTCTTC. Protein: CASSRGNEQFF.

The gene calls are TRBV7-2 and TRBJ1-6; TRBD1 matches 7 bases. This CDR3 contains 14 residues. Germline assignment: CDR1 SGHTA and CDR2 FQGNSA. Trimming took 7 bases from V and 4 from J; bases not matched to a gene: 4. CDR3: CASTLQGYNSPLHF. CDR3 nucleotide sequence: TGTGCCAGCACCCTACAGGGGTATAATTCACCCCTCCACTTT.

This clone came up a few times. The chain employs TRBV10-3 and TRBJ2-5; TRBD1 matches at 11 bases. Per the germline V gene, CDR1 is ENHRY and CDR2 is SYGVKD. This CDR3 region has 14 residues. The junction had 4 bases not matched to a gene; V was cut back by 6 bases and J by 4 bases. As DNA, the CDR3 is TGTGCCATCAGCCTTGGACAGGGGGCAGAGACCCAGTACTTC. Its translation: CAISLGQGAETQYF.

This sequence joins TRBV30 and TRBJ2-7, with D possibly TRBD2 on 7 matching bases. The V end lost 3 bases, the J end lost 0 bases, and 18 bases lay between the germline ends. Germline CDR1 is GTSNPN and CDR2 is SVGIG (reference sequence). There are 16 residues in the CDR3. CDR3 residues: CAWRTQGGGISYEQYF. CDR3 nucleotides: TGTGCCTGGAGGACCCAAGGCGGGGGCATCTCCTACGAGCAGTACTTC.

This rearrangement joins TRBV11-2 to TRBJ1-2, with 8 bases aligning to TRBD1. CDR3 size: 14 residues. Germline CDR1 reads SGHAT; CDR2 reads FQNNGV. Trimming took 5 bases from V and 2 from J; bases not matched to a gene: 4. The CDR3 nucleotides are TGTGCCAGCAGCGGTGGACAGGGAAACTATGGCTACACCTTC. Translating gives CASSGGQGNYGYTF.

This clone was observed a few times. The V and J genes are TRBV11-3 and TRBJ2-1, with D perhaps matching TRBD2 (6 bases). The germline V gene has CDR1 SGHNT and CDR2 YENEEA. Trimming removed 5 bases from V and 2 bases from J, with 13 bases in between. The CDR3 has 15 amino acids. This CDR3 reads CASSPRDLTYNEQFF. The DNA for the CDR3 is TGTGCCAGCAGCCCACGGGACTTGACCTACAATGAGCAGTTCTTC.

This chain uses TRBV4-3 with TRBJ2-3, with 14 bases matching TRBD2. Germline V gives CDR1 LGHNA, CDR2 YSLEER. The CDR3 has 16 residues. V shed 4 bases, J shed 2 bases, and the junction held 2 bases outside the gene matches. The CDR3: CASSRTSGGYTDTQYF. In DNA, the CDR3 is TGCGCCAGCAGCCGGACTAGCGGGGGGTACACAGATACGCAGTATTTT.

The chain carries TRBV9 and TRBJ2-5, with 8 bases fitting TRBD1. The CDR3 has 15 amino acids. V trimming: 5 bases; J trimming: 4 bases; junction bases outside the gene matches: 10. Germline V lookup: CDR1 SGDLS, CDR2 YYNGEE. DNA for the CDR3: TGTGCCAGCAGTCCGACAGGGGTCCCCACAGAGACCCAGTACTTC. Translating gives CASSPTGVPTETQYF. The complete variable domain, with remaining parts taken from reference TRBV9 and TRBJ2-5, reads DSGVTQTPKHLITATGQRVTLRCSPRSGDLSVYWYQQSLDQGLQFLIQYYNGEERAKGNILERFSAQQFPDLHSELNLSSLELGDSALYFCASSPTGVPTETQYFGPGTRLLVL.

This clone was counted a single time. The chain is built from TRBV4-3 and TRBJ2-7; D might be TRBD1 (5 bases). This CDR3 comprises 15 residues. V gave up 0 bases and J gave up 6 bases, with 15 bases separating them. The germline V gene has CDR1 LGHNA and CDR2 YSLEER. CDR3 nucleotides: TGCGCCAGCAGCCAAGATTGGACATGGGAAGGCGAGCAGTACTTC. It codes for CASSQDWTWEGEQYF.

This clone showed up just a few times. The chain has TRBV4-2 and TRBJ1-2, with TRBD1 identical over 8 bases. V dropped 5 bases and J dropped 5; count of bases not matched to a gene: 10. The CDR3 sequence is 15 residues long. Germline V gene data show CDR1 as LGHNA and CDR2 as YNFKEQ. The CDR3, as DNA: TGTGCCAGCAGCTTATGGGACAGGATTGGTTATGGCTACACCTTC. Residues: CASSLWDRIGYGYTF.

As regards this clone: Within the sample, other DNA sequences also encode this same CDR3. V usage is TRBV9 and J usage is TRBJ2-5; 7 positions match TRBD2. CDR3 size: 14 residues. Germline CDR1 reads SGDLS; CDR2 reads YYNGEE. J lost 5 bases, V lost 0 bases, and 4 bases had no gene match. The CDR3: CASSVGGGRETQYF. The CDR3 nucleotides are TGTGCCAGCAGCGTAGGGGGGGGGAGGGAGACCCAGTACTTC.